This T cell receptor beta chain came from a study of T cells after yellow fever vaccination. This clonotype was recorded a few times. As TCR cDNA was made by 5'RACE template switching, a universal primer site and UMIs were added. TCRdb fed the 5' RACE reads into MiXCR, producing one record per CDR3 protein. The sample holds approximately 550,000 distinct CDR3 sequences, around 21% seen once. The CDR3 sequence is 13 residues long. V lost 6 bases and J lost 0, with 5 bases in between. Germline CDR1 LNHNV, CDR2 YYDKDF (reference sequence). J is TRBJ2-2 and V is TRBV15; D unresolved. The receptor comes from a man aged 25-45 years who received the YFV17D yellow fever vaccine. The sample in question was PBMCs, obtained 15 days after the yellow fever booster vaccination. CDR3: CATSPTNTGELFF. The CDR3 DNA follows: TGTGCCACCAGTCCGACGAACACCGGGGAGCTGTTTTTT. The entire variable domain, with the rest obtained from reference TRBV15 and TRBJ2-2, is as follows: DAMVIQNPRYQVTQFGKPVTLSCSQTLNHNVMYWYQQKSSQAPKLLFHYYDKDFNNEADTPDNFQSRRPNTSFCFLDIRSPGLGDTAMYLCATSPTNTGELFFGEGSRLTVL.